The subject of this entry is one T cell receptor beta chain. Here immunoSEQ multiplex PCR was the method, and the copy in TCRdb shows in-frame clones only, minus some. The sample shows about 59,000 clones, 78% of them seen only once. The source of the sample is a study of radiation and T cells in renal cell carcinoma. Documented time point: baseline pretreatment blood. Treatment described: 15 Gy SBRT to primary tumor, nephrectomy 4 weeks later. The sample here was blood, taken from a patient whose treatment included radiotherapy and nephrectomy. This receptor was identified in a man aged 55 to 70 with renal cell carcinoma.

This CDR3 reads CASSPRTSGRAGGELFF. The DNA for the CDR3 is TGTGCCAGCAGCCCTCGTACTAGCGGGAGGGCCGGCGGGGAGCTGTTTTTT. The chain recombines TRBV27 with TRBJ2-2, with 13 bases identical to TRBD2. In germline, CDR1 is MNHEY, CDR2 SMNVEV (reference sequence). The CDR3 has 17 residues. With V trimmed by 6 bases and J by 7 bases, 11 bases remained unmatched.